The present T cell receptor beta chain was sequenced within a study of siplizumab effects on memory and regulatory T cells (dated by TCRdb to about 2019). Study-wide context: The study looked at the effect of siplizumab, an anti-CD2 antibody, on alloreactive T-cell subsets in allogeneic mixed lymphocyte reactions made from human PBMCs.

Libraries were constructed by the immunoSEQ multiplex PCR assay. About 10^5 TCR templates per sample were assayed by the deep sequencing platform. Genomic DNA extracted from sorted T cells was the material used for TCRbeta CDR3 sequencing. The study's processing was this. The R programming language was used for the clonal analysis of the TCRbeta CDR3 data. Alloreactive CD4+ and CD8+ clones were defined by comparing unstimulated samples with post-reaction CFSE-low samples. Alloreactive CD4+ clones were assigned to regulatory or non-regulatory origin by matching sequences to sorted unstimulated Treg and non-Treg repertoires. TCRdb stores this immuneACCESS table with in-frame sequences only. Part of the clones is absent; in the studies checked, under half of the shortfall reflects unresolved V genes, and no reason is known for the rest. The V and J calls and clone size were taken over from that table, and D and trimming were inferred from the DNA. Present in this sample are approximately 100,000 clones, around 90% of which were seen just once. More than 10% of the sample comes from the top ten.

Points on this clone: Its target antigen remains unknown. No base quality values were provided; no much bigger clone lies one nucleotide off.

Sorted unstimulated T cells, along with proliferating T cells recovered from mixed lymphocyte reactions, underwent TCRbeta CDR3 sequencing. Fresh whole blood from around eleven HLA-typed healthy donors served as the source for isolating PBMCs. To map where alloreactive clones came from, unstimulated CD4+ non-regulatory T cells were FACS-sorted. The CDR3, cysteine through phenylalanine, is 14 amino acids long. The only DNA kept is the CDR3, 42 bases in frame from the first base. For CDR1 and CDR2, the germline V gene lists KGHSH and LQKENI. V loses 4 bases at its end and J loses 6 bases; junction bases beyond the gene matches: 2. General study outcomes and caveats: The suppressive function of proliferating Tregs from siplizumab cultures was not functionally confirmed. For roughly 75-95% of proliferating CD4+ or CD8+ clones, no naive or memory phenotype could be assigned. Siplizumab significantly reduced the cumulative frequency of alloreactive sequences traceable to unstimulated CD4+ memory T cells. Because sequences at frequencies below about 10^-5 were poorly captured, only a minor fraction of alloreactive clones could be mapped back to unstimulated subsets. Among mappable alloreactive CD4+ clones, the Treg-derived fraction averaged approximately 63% with siplizumab versus 25% to 30% in control reactions. Unstimulated naive T cells appeared to be more diverse than memory T cells, and naive cells seemed to make a substantial contribution to the alloresponse.

Sequenced input: non-Treg CD4+ T cells sorted from blood. Explained via the paper, the cell subset or site label denotes: FACS-sorted unstimulated CD4+ non-regulatory T cells. Here the chain combines TRBV18 and TRBJ1-4, with 10 middle bases fitting TRBD1. The TCR originated in a human donor in good health. The CDR3 region has the sequence CASSRQGADEKLFF. The DNA sequence is as follows: TGTGCCAGCTCACGACAGGGGGCCGATGAAAAACTGTTTTTT.